The following is a T cell receptor beta chain sequence with its context. Germline-derived CDR1 and CDR2 are KGHSH and LQKENI. Losses at the gene ends were 3 bases for V and 1 base for J; bases not matched to a gene: 9. CDR3 length: 17 amino acids. The sample originates from a study of blood T cells in healthy people across ages. At the level of the study: About one barcoded beta molecule per two T cells was the capture yield of template switching.

Primers used in a second PCR of about 6 to 11 cycles were a sample-barcoded 5' primer and a J-beta primer mix. Every cDNA molecule bore a tag from a template-switch adaptor containing 12 random nucleotides. All samples yielded 3 million or more CDR3-containing paired-end reads. TCRdb processed the 5' RACE reads anew with MiXCR; each CDR3 protein has one entry. The table lists hundreds of thousands of distinct CDR3 sequences, about 53% of them singletons. This TCR derives from a man aged 55 to 70 in good health. Input material: blood. This rearrangement joins TRBV18 to TRBJ2-3, with TRBD1 matching 8 bases. The CDR3 DNA sequence: TGTGCCAGCTCACCCCTGACAGGGGTAGGTCGCACAGATACGCAGTATTTT. Its translation: CASSPLTGVGRTDTQYF.